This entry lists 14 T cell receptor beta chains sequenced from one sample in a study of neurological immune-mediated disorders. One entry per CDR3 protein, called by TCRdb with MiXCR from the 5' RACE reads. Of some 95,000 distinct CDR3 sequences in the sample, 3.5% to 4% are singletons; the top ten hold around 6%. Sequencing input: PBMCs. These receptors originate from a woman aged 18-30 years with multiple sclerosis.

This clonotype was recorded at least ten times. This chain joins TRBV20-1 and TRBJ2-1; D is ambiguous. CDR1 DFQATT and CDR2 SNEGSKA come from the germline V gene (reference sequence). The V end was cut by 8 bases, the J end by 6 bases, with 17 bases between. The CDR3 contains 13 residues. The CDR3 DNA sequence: TGCAGTCCCGACCGACGAGCAAGCAATGAGCAGTTCTTC. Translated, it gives CSPDRRASNEQFF.

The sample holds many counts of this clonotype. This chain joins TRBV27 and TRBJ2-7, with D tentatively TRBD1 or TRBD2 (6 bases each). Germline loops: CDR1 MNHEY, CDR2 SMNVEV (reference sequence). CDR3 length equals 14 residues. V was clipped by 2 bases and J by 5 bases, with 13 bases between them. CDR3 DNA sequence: TGTGCCAGCAGTTTAAGGGGGGCGCTCCACGAGCAGTACTTC. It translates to CASSLRGALHEQYF.

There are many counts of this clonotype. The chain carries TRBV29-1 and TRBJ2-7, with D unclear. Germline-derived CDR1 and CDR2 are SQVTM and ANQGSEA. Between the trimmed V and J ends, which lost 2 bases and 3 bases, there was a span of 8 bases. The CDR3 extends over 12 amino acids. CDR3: CSVEIQDYEQYF. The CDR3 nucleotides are TGCAGCGTTGAAATTCAAGACTACGAGCAGTACTTC.

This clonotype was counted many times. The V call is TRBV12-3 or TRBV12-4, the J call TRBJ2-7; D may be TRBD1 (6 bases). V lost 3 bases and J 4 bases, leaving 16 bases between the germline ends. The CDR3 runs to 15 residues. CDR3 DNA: TGTGCCAGCAGTTTGAAACAGGGATTTTTTTACGAGCAGTACTTC. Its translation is CASSLKQGFFYEQYF.

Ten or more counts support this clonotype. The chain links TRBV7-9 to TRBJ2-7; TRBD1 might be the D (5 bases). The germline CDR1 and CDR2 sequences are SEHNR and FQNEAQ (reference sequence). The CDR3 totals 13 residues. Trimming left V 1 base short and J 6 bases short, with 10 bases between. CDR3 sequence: CASSLVGAREQYF. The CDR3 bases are TGTGCCAGCAGCTTAGTTGGGGCCCGCGAGCAGTACTTC. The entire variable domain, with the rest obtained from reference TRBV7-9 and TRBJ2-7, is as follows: DTGVSQNPRHKITKRGQNVTFRCDPISEHNRLYWYRQTLGQGPEFLTYFQNEAQLEKSRLLSDRFSAERPKGSFSTLEIQRTEQGDSAMYLCASSLVGAREQYFGPGTRLTVT.

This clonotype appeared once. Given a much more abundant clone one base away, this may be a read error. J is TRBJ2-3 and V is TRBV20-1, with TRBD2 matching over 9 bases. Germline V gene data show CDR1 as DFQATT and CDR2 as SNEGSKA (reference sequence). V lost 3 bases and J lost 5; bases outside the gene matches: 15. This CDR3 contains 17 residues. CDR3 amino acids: CSARRMGQREDQDTQYF. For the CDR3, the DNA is TGCAGTGCTAGGAGGATGGGGCAGCGGGAGGACCAAGATACGCAGTATTTT.

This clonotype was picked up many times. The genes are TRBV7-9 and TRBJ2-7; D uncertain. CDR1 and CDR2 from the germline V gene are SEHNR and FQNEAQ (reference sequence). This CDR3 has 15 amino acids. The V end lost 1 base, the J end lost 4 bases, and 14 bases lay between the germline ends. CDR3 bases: TGTGCCAGCAGCTTAGAACCGAGCCCGGATTACGAGCAGTACTTC. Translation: CASSLEPSPDYEQYF.

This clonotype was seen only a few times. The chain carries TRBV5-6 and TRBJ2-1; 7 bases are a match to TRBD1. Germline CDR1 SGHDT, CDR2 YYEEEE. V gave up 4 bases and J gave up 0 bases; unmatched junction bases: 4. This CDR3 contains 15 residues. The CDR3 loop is CASSTDRFSYNEQFF. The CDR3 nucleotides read TGTGCCAGCAGCACGGACAGGTTCTCCTACAATGAGCAGTTCTTC.

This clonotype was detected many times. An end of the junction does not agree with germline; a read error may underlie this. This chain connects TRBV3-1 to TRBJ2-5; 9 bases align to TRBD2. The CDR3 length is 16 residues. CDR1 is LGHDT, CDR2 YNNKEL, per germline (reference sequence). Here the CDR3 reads CASSQGAPGTSSPPNF. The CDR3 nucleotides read TGTGCCAGCAGCCAAGGAGCCCCCGGGACTAGCTCCCCTCCCAACTTC.

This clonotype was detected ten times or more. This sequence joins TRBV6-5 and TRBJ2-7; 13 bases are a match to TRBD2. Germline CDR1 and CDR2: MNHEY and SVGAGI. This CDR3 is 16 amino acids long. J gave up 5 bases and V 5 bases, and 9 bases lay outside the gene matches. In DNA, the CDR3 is TGTGCCAGCAGTACACTCCGGACTAGCGGGAGCCACGAGCAGTACTTC. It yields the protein CASSTLRTSGSHEQYF.

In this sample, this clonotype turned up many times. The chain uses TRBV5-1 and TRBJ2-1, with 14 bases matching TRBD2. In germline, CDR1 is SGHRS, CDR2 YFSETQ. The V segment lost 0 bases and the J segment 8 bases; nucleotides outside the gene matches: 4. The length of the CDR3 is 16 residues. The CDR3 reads CASSLGLAGGLYEQFF. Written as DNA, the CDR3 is TGCGCCAGCAGCTTGGGACTAGCGGGGGGGTTGTATGAGCAGTTCTTC.

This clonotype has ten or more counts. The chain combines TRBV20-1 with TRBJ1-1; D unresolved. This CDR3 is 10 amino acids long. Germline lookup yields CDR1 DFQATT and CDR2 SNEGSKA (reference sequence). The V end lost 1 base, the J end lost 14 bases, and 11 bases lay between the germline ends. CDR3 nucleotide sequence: TGCAGTGCTAGAGGCGGGGTGGTGTTCTTT. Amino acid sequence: CSARGGVVFF.

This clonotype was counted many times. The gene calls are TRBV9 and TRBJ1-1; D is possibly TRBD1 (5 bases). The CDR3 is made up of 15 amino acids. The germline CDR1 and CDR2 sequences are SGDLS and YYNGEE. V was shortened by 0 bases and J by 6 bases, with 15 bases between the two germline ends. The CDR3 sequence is CASSVVAGPRAEAFF. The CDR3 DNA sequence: TGTGCCAGCAGCGTAGTTGCAGGGCCTCGGGCTGAAGCTTTCTTT.

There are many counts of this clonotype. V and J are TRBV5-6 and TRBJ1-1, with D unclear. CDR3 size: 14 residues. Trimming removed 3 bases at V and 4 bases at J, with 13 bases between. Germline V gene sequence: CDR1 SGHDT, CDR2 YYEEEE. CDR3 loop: CASSSRSSATEAFF. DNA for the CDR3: TGTGCCAGCAGCTCCCGGTCGTCGGCCACTGAAGCTTTCTTT.